Presented here are 5 T cell receptor beta chains from one specimen sequenced in a study of blood T cell repertoires in COVID-19. Only in-frame clones appear in the TCRdb table, and some are missing; sequencing was by immunoSEQ multiplex PCR. The sample carries some 200,000 clones, approximately 90% recorded once. Sequencing was carried out using PBMCs or T cells enriched from blood (not recorded which). Receptor source: a woman in her thirties who had recovered from COVID-19.

This clone was detected once. V and J are TRBV7-2 and TRBJ2-7; tentatively, D is TRBD1 (7 bases). V was trimmed by 5 bases and J by 7 bases, leaving 15 bases between them. Germline CDR1 and CDR2: SGHTA and FQGNSA. The CDR3 is 13 amino acids. CDR3 sequence (DNA): TGTGCCAGCAGCCGCATGACAGGGAGGGAGCAGTACTTC. Translated, it gives CASSRMTGREQYF.

The V and J genes are TRBV7-2 and TRBJ2-7; 8 nucleotides line up with TRBD2. The V gene end was trimmed by 4 bases and the J gene end by 2 bases; junction bases not matched to a gene: 7. This CDR3 has 15 residues. Germline V CDR1 and CDR2: SGHTA, FQGNSA. The CDR3 region has the DNA TGTGCCAGCAGCTCGATAGCGGGGCCCACCTACGAGCAGTACTTC. Translating it yields CASSSIAGPTYEQYF.

J is TRBJ1-6 and V is TRBV19; 7 nucleotides agree with TRBD1. Germline V gene data show CDR1 as LNHDA and CDR2 as SQIVND (reference sequence). Losses at the gene ends were 5 bases for V and 9 bases for J; bases not matched to a gene: 13. The CDR3 totals 16 residues. The CDR3: CASSSQGGRGSSPLHF. CDR3 DNA: TGTGCCAGTAGTTCCCAGGGGGGCAGGGGGTCTTCACCCCTCCACTTT.

The chain uses TRBV3-1 (or the pseudogene TRBV3-2) and TRBJ1-4, with 10 bases that match TRBD1. CDR1 is LGHDT and CDR2 is YNNKEL in the germline V gene (reference sequence). This CDR3 region has 14 residues. J was trimmed by 8 bases and V by 4 bases; bases with no gene match: 4. The CDR3 is CASSRDRGSEKLFF. In DNA form, the CDR3 reads TGTGCCAGCAGCCGGGACAGGGGATCGGAAAAACTGTTTTTT.

V usage is TRBV11-2 and J usage is TRBJ2-7, with 9 bases fitting TRBD2. Trimming removed 3 bases from V and 1 base from J; junction bases left unmatched: 10. Looked up from germline, CDR1 is SGHAT and CDR2 is FQNNGV. The CDR3 has 17 amino acids. The CDR3 DNA follows: TGTGCCAGCAGCTTCGCCAGTAGACTAGCGGAATCCTACGAGCAGTACTTC. It specifies CASSFASRLAESYEQYF.